These 20 T cell receptor beta chains share one sample of origin, sequenced in a study of CD8 T cells in Susac syndrome (dated 2019 in TCRdb). Receptor libraries were prepared by the immunoSEQ multiplex PCR assay. RNA was extracted using the RNeasy kit, and about 0.45 to 1 ug of the RNA was reverse transcribed with random hexamers. Clones were called with MiXCR by TCRdb after fastp trimmed the public reads at Q25, and only in-frame beta chains were retained. CDR3 protein duplicates are merged, each entry listing the most common genes and DNA. Across this sample there are almost 450,000 distinct CDR3 sequences, with around 83% seen only once. Approximately 0.12% of the sample belongs to the ten largest clones. The sample was CD8+ T cells from PBMCs. The origin of the receptors is a human donor with multiple sclerosis.

This clonotype showed up just a few times. The genes are TRBV19 and TRBJ2-7; D is possibly TRBD1 (5 bases). Germline CDR1 LNHDA, CDR2 SQIVND (reference sequence). V lost 6 bases and J 1 base, leaving 10 bases between the germline ends. This CDR3 comprises 13 residues. For the CDR3, the DNA is TGTGCCAGTAGCAGCCAGGGATCCTACGAGCAGTACTTC. Translation: CASSSQGSYEQYF.

The chain couples TRBV6-1 to TRBJ2-3; 12 positions agree with TRBD2. Per the germline V gene, CDR1 is MNHNS and CDR2 is SASEGT. The CDR3 runs 15 residues. V was pared by 8 bases and J by 4 bases, with 7 bases of the junction left unmatched. Written as DNA, the CDR3 is TGTGCCAGCCAGGGGACTAGCGGGTTACCAGATACGCAGTATTTT. It translates to CASQGTSGLPDTQYF.

The chain joins TRBV5-1 to TRBJ2-5; D may match TRBD1 or TRBD2 (5 bases each). Judging by the DNA end, TRBJ2-1 fits better; the J call may be wrong. Germline V CDR1 and CDR2: SGHRS, YFSETQ. There are 12 residues in the CDR3. CDR3 sequence: CASSLESRGQFF. Here the CDR3 DNA reads TGCGCCAGCAGCTTGGAGTCGAGGGGCCAGTTCTTC.

This clonotype appeared a single time. The chain is built from TRBV20-1 and TRBJ2-7, with a weak D call TRBD2 (5 bases). The ends were cut back, 0 bases at V and 2 bases at J, with 11 bases in the middle. CDR1 is DFQATT, CDR2 SNEGSKA, per germline (reference sequence). The CDR3 extends over 14 amino acids. For the CDR3, the DNA is TGCAGTGCTAGAGAACTAGGTGTTCCCTACGAGCAGTACTTC. The encoded protein is CSARELGVPYEQYF.

The chain has TRBV30 and TRBJ1-1; 7 bases line up with TRBD1. Per germline, CDR1 GTSNPN and CDR2 SVGIG (reference sequence). This CDR3 contains 15 residues. J was trimmed by 2 bases and V by 1 base; bases with no gene match: 7. The DNA of the CDR3 is TGTGCCTGGAGTGCCTCCTTAGGGGGCAACACTGAAGCTTTCTTT. It specifies CAWSASLGGNTEAFF.

The chain combines TRBV25-1 with TRBJ1-1; D perhaps matches TRBD1 (6 bases). The CDR3 spans 15 residues. The ends were cut back, 6 bases at V and 0 bases at J, with 14 bases in the middle. The germline V gene has CDR1 MGHDK and CDR2 SYGVNS. The CDR3 nucleotides read TGTGCCAGCAGCTTCACCGGGACATTGAACACTGAAGCTTTCTTT. Its protein product is CASSFTGTLNTEAFF.

The V call is TRBV16, the J call TRBJ1-2; a possible D gene is TRBD1 (6 bases). Trimming removed 2 bases from V and 7 bases from J, with 11 bases in between. The CDR3 spans 13 residues. Germline loops: CDR1 KGHSY, CDR2 FQNENV. The CDR3 is CASSQTQGLGYTF. CDR3 in DNA: TGTGCCAGCAGCCAAACACAGGGACTTGGCTACACCTTC.

The genes are TRBV10-3 and TRBJ1-6, with D unclear. CDR3 length: 15 amino acids. CDR1 is ENHRY and CDR2 is SYGVKD in the germline V gene. V lost 1 base, J lost 6 bases, and 10 bases lay in between. The CDR3 DNA sequence: TGTGCCATCAGTGAGTTGACCGCTCCTAATTCACCCCTCCACTTT. Residues: CAISELTAPNSPLHF.

The V gene is TRBV7-2, the J gene TRBJ1-1; D not resolved. Germline V gene data show CDR1 as SGHTA and CDR2 as FQGNSA. This CDR3 comprises 15 residues. Trimming took off 5 bases at V and 1 base at J, with 14 bases between the two ends. The CDR3 sequence is CASSVGGWGNTEAFF. The CDR3 coding sequence is TGTGCCAGCAGCGTCGGAGGTTGGGGGAACACTGAAGCTTTCTTT.

The chain has TRBV7-6 and TRBJ2-7; 7 positions match TRBD1. The CDR3 sequence is 15 residues long. Germline CDR1 is SGHVS and CDR2 is FNYEAQ. V dropped 5 bases and J dropped 3; count of bases not matched to a gene: 10. CDR3 amino acids: CASSPSRDSGYEQYF. For the CDR3, the DNA is TGTGCCAGCAGCCCCTCCCGGGACAGCGGCTACGAGCAGTACTTC.

V usage is TRBV6-5 and J usage is TRBJ2-7; no clear D gene. The CDR3 sequence is 13 residues long. Germline-derived CDR1 and CDR2 are MNHEY and SVGAGI. V lost 7 bases and J 4 bases, leaving 14 bases between the germline ends. The CDR3: CASKGSENYEQYF. The CDR3 DNA follows: TGTGCCAGCAAAGGATCGGAAAATTACGAGCAGTACTTC.

This clonotype came up once. V usage is TRBV6-5 and J usage is TRBJ2-6; no clear D. Germline V gene data show CDR1 as MNHEY and CDR2 as SVGAGI. The CDR3 is 15 residues long. V was clipped by 0 bases and J by 0 bases, with 3 bases between them. CDR3 sequence reads: CASSYSLSGANVLTF. CDR3 nucleotides: TGTGCCAGCAGTTACTCCCTCTCTGGGGCCAACGTCCTGACTTTC.

This clonotype has just one count. The chain uses TRBV5-6 and TRBJ2-7; D is undetermined. Germline CDR1 SGHDT, CDR2 YYEEEE. The CDR3 consists of 12 residues. V lost 2 bases and J 2 bases, leaving 5 bases between the germline ends. The CDR3, as DNA: TGTGCCAGCAGCTTACCAGCCTACGAGCAGTACTTC. Protein product: CASSLPAYEQYF.

The V call is TRBV18, the J call TRBJ2-6; D remains unclear. Germline values: CDR1 KGHSH, CDR2 LQKENI. The CDR3 covers 19 residues. V was trimmed by 3 bases and J by 0 bases, leaving 18 bases between them. The chain's CDR3 is CASSPLDPEARSGANVLTF. CDR3 sequence (DNA): TGTGCCAGCTCACCGCTGGACCCCGAGGCCCGCTCTGGGGCCAACGTCCTGACTTTC.

The V gene is TRBV6-1, the J gene TRBJ2-3; D is undetermined. Per the germline V gene, CDR1 is MNHNS and CDR2 is SASEGT. This CDR3 contains 19 residues. V lost 6 bases, J lost 1 base, and 26 bases lay in between. In nucleotides, the CDR3 is TGTGCCAGCAGCCTTACCATCCACTCACCCGTGCCTGGCACAGATACGCAGTATTTT. It codes for CASSLTIHSPVPGTDTQYF.

The chain joins TRBV28 to TRBJ1-2, with no clear D. V was shortened by 5 bases and J by 7 bases, with 20 bases between the two germline ends. Germline CDR1 and CDR2: MDHEN and SYDVKM. This CDR3 contains 15 residues. CDR3 nucleotide sequence: TGTGCCAGCAGTAAGGGAGTCGGCCTCGGACGTGGCTACACCTTC. Translated: CASSKGVGLGRGYTF.

The rearrangement links TRBV12-3 or TRBV12-4 to TRBJ2-3, with TRBD2 as a possible D gene (6 bases). The CDR3 runs to 16 residues. The germline V and J ends were trimmed by 8 bases and 2 bases, with 20 bases remaining between them. DNA for the CDR3: TGTGCCAGCGTTTTGTCGCGGGACCTCCACACAGATACGCAGTATTTT. Translation: CASVLSRDLHTDTQYF.

The count of this clonotype is one. The J gene is TRBJ1-1, the V gene TRBV10-3, with TRBD1 identical over 7 bases. The CDR3 sequence is 17 residues long. Germline V gene sequence: CDR1 ENHRY, CDR2 SYGVKD. V was clipped by 8 bases and J by 1 base; unmatched bases: 16. CDR3 region: CAIGPSEGAIGNTEAFF. The CDR3 DNA reads as TGTGCCATCGGCCCTTCGGAGGGGGCGATTGGGAACACTGAAGCTTTCTTT.

This chain joins TRBV3-1 and TRBJ2-7; no clear D. The V gene's germline CDR1 is LGHDT and CDR2 YNNKEL (reference sequence). The CDR3 contains 19 residues. Trimming took off 0 bases at V and 1 base at J, with 22 bases between the two ends. CDR3 protein: CASSQEVGSFSFFSYEQYF. The CDR3 coding sequence is TGTGCCAGCAGCCAAGAGGTGGGCAGCTTCTCCTTTTTTTCCTACGAGCAGTACTTC.

The rearrangement links TRBV27 to TRBJ2-7; TRBD2 is a possible D gene (7 bases). Germline CDR1 is MNHEY and CDR2 is SMNVEV (reference sequence). The CDR3 totals 14 residues. The germline V and J ends were trimmed by 8 bases and 3 bases, with 17 bases remaining between them. Written as DNA, the CDR3 is TGTGCCAGCGGGAGGGGGGGGAGGGGCTACGAGCAGTACTTC. Amino acids: CASGRGGRGYEQYF.